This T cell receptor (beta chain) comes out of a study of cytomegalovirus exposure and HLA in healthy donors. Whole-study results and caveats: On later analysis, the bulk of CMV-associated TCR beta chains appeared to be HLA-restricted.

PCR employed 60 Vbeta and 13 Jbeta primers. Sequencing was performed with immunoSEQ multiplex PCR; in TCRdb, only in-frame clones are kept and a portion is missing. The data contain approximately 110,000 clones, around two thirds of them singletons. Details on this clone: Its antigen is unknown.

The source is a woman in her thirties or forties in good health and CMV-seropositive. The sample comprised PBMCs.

CDR3 coding DNA: TGCGCCAGCAGCCTTAGCCGGGGGATCTACGAGCAGTACTTC. Protein: CASSLSRGIYEQYF. This chain uses TRBV4-3 with TRBJ2-7; perhaps TRBD2 as D (6 bases). V was shortened by 4 bases and J by 3 bases, with 13 bases between the two germline ends. This CDR3 spans 14 amino acids. CDR1 LGHNA and CDR2 YSLEER come from the germline V gene.